The rows below give T cell receptor beta chains drawn from one sample of a study of control samples from healthy donors and cancer patients. Generated by immunoSEQ multiplex PCR, the TCRdb table keeps only in-frame clones and is missing some. The sample includes fewer than 110,000 clones, 75% to 90% seen only once; the top ten take about 18%. Sequencing was performed on PBMCs. The receptor source for this set is a man aged 60 to 69 with lung cancer. CDR3s include the opening cysteine and the closing phenylalanine or tryptophan. The D gene is left open where the match is weak. A row's size may be missing; if present it is once, few, many or a size class.

CDR3 protein,CDR3 DNA,clone size,D gene,V gene,J gene
CASSGEGGYSNQPQHF,TGCGCCAGCAGTGGGGAGGGGGGCTATAGCAATCAGCCCCAGCATTTT,.,.,TRBV10-2,TRBJ1-5
CASSETGDGRDTQYF,TGTGCCAGCAGCGAGACAGGGGACGGCAGAGATACGCAGTATTTT,.,TRBD1,TRBV9,TRBJ2-3
CASSLNLNTGELFF,TGTGCCAGCAGCTTAAATTTGAACACCGGGGAGCTGTTTTTT,.,.,TRBV7-9,TRBJ2-2
CSVWTDLNTGELFF,TGCAGCGTATGGACCGACCTTAACACCGGGGAGCTGTTTTTT,once,.,TRBV29-1,TRBJ2-2
CASSLTTNSGANVLTF,TGTGCCAGCAGCTTAACAACCAACTCTGGGGCCAACGTCCTGACTTTC,.,.,TRBV7-3,TRBJ2-6
CASSLTVDFNTEAFF,TGTGCCAGCAGCTTAACTGTAGACTTTAACACTGAAGCTTTCTTT,.,.,TRBV7-3,TRBJ1-1
CASRLRNTGELFF,TGTGCCAGCAGGCTTAGGAACACCGGGGAGCTGTTTTTT,.,.,TRBV7-3,TRBJ2-2
CASSVGGGQGVGNTIYF,TGTGCCAGCAGCGTAGGAGGGGGACAGGGAGTGGGAAACACCATATATTTT,.,TRBD1,TRBV9,TRBJ1-3
CASSPTGSLRGAIYF,TGTGCCAGCAGCCCTACAGGGTCCCTTCGGGGGGCCATATATTTT,.,.,TRBV3-1/TRBV3-2,TRBJ1-3
CATSDWGLASGELFF,TGTGCCACCAGTGATTGGGGACTAGCCTCCGGGGAGCTGTTTTTT,.,TRBD2,TRBV24-1,TRBJ2-2
CASSLTGVNQPQHF,TGTGCCAGCAGTTTGACAGGGGTAAATCAGCCCCAGCATTTT,.,TRBD1,TRBV2,TRBJ1-5
CASSSDRNTGELFF,TGTGCCAGCAGCTCAGACAGGAACACCGGGGAGCTGTTTTTT,once,.,TRBV7-3,TRBJ2-2
CATSDPRQGDNSPLHF,TGTGCCACCAGTGATCCCCGACAGGGCGATAATTCACCCCTCCACTTT,.,TRBD1,TRBV24-1,TRBJ1-6
CASRSRQGVTDTQYF,TGTGCCAGCCGATCGAGGCAGGGGGTGACAGATACGCAGTATTTT,few,TRBD1,TRBV19,TRBJ2-3
CASLAWRNEQYF,TGTGCCAGTTTAGCCTGGCGAAACGAGCAGTACTTC,.,.,TRBV6-5,TRBJ2-7
CASSAPSHNEQFF,TGTGCCAGCAGCGCCCCCTCCCACAATGAGCAGTTCTTC,.,.,TRBV9,TRBJ2-1
CASSARGTDADGYTF,TGCGCCAGCAGCGCAAGAGGGACAGACGCGGATGGCTACACCTTC,.,TRBD1,TRBV4-1,TRBJ1-2
CASSVGTGPNQPQHF,TGTGCCAGCAGCGTCGGGACAGGCCCTAATCAGCCCCAGCATTTT,.,TRBD1,TRBV27,TRBJ1-5
CASSRQGSANYGYTF,TGTGCCAGCAGCAGACAGGGTTCAGCTAACTATGGCTACACCTTC,.,TRBD1,TRBV11-2,TRBJ1-2
CASSRQGAEPQHF,TGTGCCAGCAGTAGACAGGGCGCGGAGCCCCAGCATTTT,.,TRBD1,TRBV27,TRBJ1-5
CASTPALNTGELFF,TGTGCCAGCACCCCCGCTCTGAACACCGGGGAGCTGTTTTTT,few,.,TRBV9,TRBJ2-2
CATSRGTSLSYEQYF,TGTGCCACCAGCAGAGGGACATCTCTATCCTACGAGCAGTACTTC,.,.,TRBV15,TRBJ2-7
CASSLDREKLFF,TGTGCCAGCAGCTTAGACAGGGAAAAACTGTTTTTT,once,.,TRBV5-6,TRBJ1-4